The clone carrying this TCR beta chain was counted only a few times. Its matching antigen is unknown. TCRdb ran MiXCR on the RT-PCR reads and lists one entry per CDR3 protein. The profile shows about 180,000 distinct CDR3 sequences, approximately 8.7% of them singletons. The sample comes from a study of response to subunit inactivated influenza vaccine. Study observations and caveats: New T cells are recruited in small numbers by each seasonal influenza vaccination, according to the authors' suggestion.

The V end lost 2 bases, the J end lost 4 bases, and 8 bases lay between the germline ends. Germline lookup yields CDR1 GTSNPN and CDR2 SVGIG (reference sequence). The CDR3 spans 13 residues. The receptor was derived from a man over 45 who received an inactivated influenza vaccine. The gene calls are TRBV30 and TRBJ2-2; D unclear. Sequenced material: non-naive T cells sorted from PBMCs, taken on the day of vaccination. For the CDR3, the DNA is TGTGCCTGGAGTCAGGATCTCACCGGGGAGCTGTTTTTT. Translated: CAWSQDLTGELFF. Supplemented by reference TRBV30 and TRBJ2-2, the full variable domain reads SQTIHQWPATLVQPVGSPLSLECTVEGTSNPNLYWYRQAAGRGLQLLFYSVGIGQISSEVPQNLSASRPQDRQFILSSKKLLLSDSGFYLCAWSQDLTGELFFGEGSRLTVL.